This TCR beta chain was observed in a study of regulatory T cells in long-lasting Graves disease. For TCR beta, libraries came from iRepertoire HTBI primers and Arm-PCR of CDR3 regions. TCRdb reprocessed the multiplex PCR reads via MiXCR and lists one record per CDR3 protein. The sample contains about 330,000 distinct CDR3 sequences, 15% to 20% of which appear only once. Time point given: newly diagnosed GD, antithyroid drugs for less than 3 months. The authors made the TCR library using RNA they extracted from PBMCs. Staff drew around 10 milliliters of peripheral blood into EDTA tubes. The sample holds many counts of this clonotype. V lost 0 bases to trimming and J lost 7 bases; unmatched junction nucleotides: 8. This CDR3 region has 17 residues. Germline V gene data show CDR1 as SGHRS and CDR2 as YFSETQ. These records were also assigned to another study, of T cells in Graves' hyperthyroidism and ophthalmopathy.

The sample consisted of peripheral blood mononuclear cells (PBMCs), taken at new diagnosis, from a patient treated with antithyroid drugs. The source of this sequence is a woman younger than 30 with Graves disease. The genes are TRBV5-1 and TRBJ2-2, with 11 bases matching TRBD2. CDR3 bases: TGCGCCAGCAGCTTGGGCAGCACTAGCGGGAGCCACGGGGAGCTGTTTTTT. Residues: CASSLGSTSGSHGELFF. Full variable domain (missing parts from reference TRBV5-1 and TRBJ2-2): KAGVTQTPRYLIKTRGQQVTLSCSPISGHRSVSWYQQTPGQGLQFLFEYFSETQRNKGNFPGRFSGRQFSNSRSEMNVSTLELGDSALYLCASSLGSTSGSHGELFFGEGSRLTVL.